What follows are 18 T cell receptor beta chains derived from one specimen sequenced in a study of cytomegalovirus exposure and HLA in healthy donors. The PCR had 60 Vbeta and 13 Jbeta primers. Some clones are missing from TCRdb's copy, which holds only in-frame ones; the method was immunoSEQ multiplex PCR. Of 150,000 or so clones listed, roughly three quarters were seen once; the top ten hold approximately 3%. Source material: PBMCs. The origin of the receptors is a male donor in good health and CMV-seronegative.

The chain uses TRBV19 and TRBJ2-2, with TRBD1 identical over 7 bases. Germline V lookup: CDR1 LNHDA, CDR2 SQIVND (reference sequence). This CDR3 comprises 15 residues. V lost 5 bases and J lost 5; bases outside the gene matches: 8. This CDR3 is CASSPDREVTGELFF. DNA for the CDR3: TGTGCCAGTAGTCCCGACAGGGAAGTAACCGGGGAGCTGTTTTTT.

As regards this clone: The sample has other DNA sequences that encode this CDR3 too. J is TRBJ1-4 and V is TRBV18, with D unclear. Germline CDR1 reads KGHSH; CDR2 reads LQKENI. V lost 2 bases to trimming and J lost 7 bases, with 11 bases between them. The CDR3 sequence is 14 residues long. The CDR3 nucleotides read TGTGCCAGCTCACCAGAGGGCTTGGGTGAAAAACTGTTTTTT. Amino acids: CASSPEGLGEKLFF.

The chain couples TRBV18 to TRBJ2-2; a weak D match, TRBD2 (5 bases). V lost 6 bases and J 2 bases, leaving 13 bases between the germline ends. The germline V gene has CDR1 KGHSH and CDR2 LQKENI. CDR3 length: 15 residues. CDR3: CASSPREGNTGELFF. In DNA form, the CDR3 reads TGTGCCAGCTCCCCTCGCGAGGGTAACACCGGGGAGCTGTTTTTT. Variable domain in full (rest from reference TRBV18 and TRBJ2-2): NAGVMQNPRHLVRRRGQEARLRCSPMKGHSHVYWYRQLPEEGLKFMVYLQKENIIDESGMPKERFSAEFPKEGPSILRIQQVVRGDSAAYFCASSPREGNTGELFFGEGSRLTVL.

The V call is TRBV5-1, the J call TRBJ2-7, with 11 bases aligning to TRBD1. After removal of 4 bases from V and 5 bases from J, the junction contained 8 bases not matched to a gene. CDR3 length equals 15 residues. Germline V gene sequence: CDR1 SGHRS, CDR2 YFSETQ. The CDR3 sequence is CASSDPGQGGDEQYF. In DNA, the CDR3 is TGCGCCAGCAGCGATCCGGGACAGGGGGGGGACGAGCAGTACTTC. Full variable domain (rest looked up from reference TRBV5-1 and TRBJ2-7): KAGVTQTPRYLIKTRGQQVTLSCSPISGHRSVSWYQQTPGQGLQFLFEYFSETQRNKGNFPGRFSGRQFSNSRSEMNVSTLELGDSALYLCASSDPGQGGDEQYFGPGTRLTVT.

This clone has just one count. The gene calls are TRBV2 and TRBJ2-1; possible D gene TRBD2, 5 bases. V gave up 5 bases and J gave up 10 bases, with 12 bases separating them. Germline V gene lookup returns CDR1 SNHLY and CDR2 FYNNEI. The CDR3 loop spans 12 amino acids. The CDR3 bases are TGTGCCAGCAGTATAACTAGAAAAGAGCAGTTCTTC. Residues: CASSITRKEQFF.

This clone was seen once. V is TRBV9 and J is TRBJ1-1; D gene uncertain. The germline V gene encodes CDR1 SGDLS and CDR2 YYNGEE. V dropped 0 bases and J dropped 5 bases, with 8 bases sitting between them. CDR3 length equals 13 residues. As DNA, the CDR3 is TGTGCCAGCAGCGTAGTGGCGGGGACTGAAGCTTTCTTT. Its protein product is CASSVVAGTEAFF.

The rearrangement joins TRBV25-1 to TRBJ2-5; weak D call: TRBD2 (5 bases). The CDR3 loop spans 13 amino acids. V shed 2 bases and J shed 4 bases, with 8 bases lying between them. Germline loops: CDR1 MGHDK, CDR2 SYGVNS. CDR3: CASSEVEGETQYF. The CDR3, as DNA: TGTGCCAGCAGTGAAGTAGAGGGAGAGACCCAGTACTTC.

The chain carries TRBV6-5 and TRBJ1-5; 9 bases map to TRBD1. V dropped 5 bases and J dropped 6; count of bases not matched to a gene: 8. The CDR3 sequence is 15 residues long. Germline V lookup: CDR1 MNHEY, CDR2 SVGAGI. The CDR3 coding sequence is TGTGCCAGCAGTAAAAGGACAGGGGTTGGTCAGCCCCAGCATTTT. Amino acids: CASSKRTGVGQPQHF.

The rearrangement uses TRBV13 and TRBJ2-1; 8 positions match TRBD1. V shed 10 bases and J 2 bases; nucleotides not matched to a gene: 7. The CDR3 runs to 14 residues. Germline V CDR1 and CDR2: PRHDT, FYEKMQ (reference sequence). The CDR3 spells CATSKTGAYNEQFF. Here the CDR3 DNA reads TGTGCCACCTCCAAGACAGGGGCCTACAATGAGCAGTTCTTC.

CDR3 protein: CASSFEGDNQPQHF. The CDR3 DNA sequence: TGTGCCAGCAGCTTTGAGGGGGACAATCAGCCCCAGCATTTT. The V and J genes are TRBV5-6 and TRBJ1-5; TRBD1 is a possible D gene (6 bases). Germline V lookup: CDR1 SGHDT, CDR2 YYEEEE. There are 14 residues in the CDR3. Trimming removed 2 bases at V and 3 bases at J, with 9 bases between.

This clone has just a few counts. The chain employs TRBV30 and TRBJ1-2; 10 nucleotides line up with TRBD1. Unmatched junction bases numbered 11, after V lost 5 bases and J lost 8 bases. The germline V gene encodes CDR1 GTSNPN and CDR2 SVGIG (reference sequence). The length of the CDR3 is 14 residues. CDR3 residues: CAWDRGLSLGGYTF. CDR3 nucleotides: TGTGCCTGGGACAGGGGGCTCAGTCTCGGAGGCTACACCTTC.

The chain uses TRBV28 and TRBJ2-2; D is undetermined. Germline CDR1 reads MDHEN; CDR2 reads SYDVKM. This CDR3 is 15 amino acids long. V was pared by 6 bases and J by 2 bases, with 13 bases between. The CDR3 DNA follows: TGTGCCAGCAGCCGCCCGGTTGGTAACACCGGGGAGCTGTTTTTT. Translation: CASSRPVGNTGELFF.

This clone was observed once. This rearrangement joins TRBV18 to TRBJ2-5, with D hard to call. The DNA end lines up better with TRBJ2-7; the J call may be wrong. CDR1 and CDR2 from the germline V gene are KGHSH and LQKENI. The CDR3 consists of 12 residues. CDR3 in amino acids: CASSPDDYEQYF. For the CDR3, the DNA is TGTGCCAGCTCACCCGACGACTACGAGCAGTACTTC.

The rearrangement uses TRBV2 and TRBJ2-1; no firm D call. This CDR3 is built from 16 residues. Germline loops: CDR1 SNHLY, CDR2 FYNNEI. The ends were cut back, 6 bases at V and 3 bases at J, with 18 bases in the middle. CDR3 residues: CASSQLASFGYNEQFF. The CDR3 DNA reads as TGTGCCAGCAGCCAACTTGCTAGTTTTGGCTACAATGAGCAGTTCTTC.

The sample holds a few counts of this clone. Distinct nucleotide sequences in the sample also encode this CDR3. This chain uses TRBV7-9 with TRBJ1-5, with 9 nucleotides matching TRBD1. Losses at the gene ends were 0 bases for V and 7 bases for J; bases not matched to a gene: 7. Germline V gene data show CDR1 as SEHNR and CDR2 as FQNEAQ (reference sequence). The CDR3 sequence is 16 residues long. CDR3 amino acids: CASSLATGGSGQPQHF. DNA of the CDR3: TGTGCCAGCAGCTTAGCTACAGGGGGCTCGGGCCAGCCCCAGCATTTT.

The rearrangement joins TRBV6-6 to TRBJ2-7, with D unclear. Germline V gene sequence: CDR1 MNHNY, CDR2 SVGAGI (reference sequence). This CDR3 contains 12 residues. The V gene lost 5 bases and the J gene lost 13 bases, with 18 bases spanning the gap. CDR3 bases: TGTGCCAGCAGTATCTCTGGGCAGTCCATCTACTTC. It encodes CASSISGQSIYF.

This clone has a handful of counts. V and J are TRBV6-1 and TRBJ1-6; a weak D match, TRBD1 (5 bases). Trimming shortened V by 6 bases and J by 6 bases, and 12 bases separated the two germline ends. Germline CDR1 MNHNS, CDR2 SASEGT. The CDR3 has 14 residues. CDR3 region: CASSPTDGNSPLHF. The CDR3 region has the DNA TGTGCCAGCAGCCCGACAGATGGTAATTCACCCCTCCACTTT.

The chain is built from TRBV28 and TRBJ2-3, with 14 bases lining up with TRBD2. Trimming cost V 6 bases and J 5 bases; bases outside gene matches: 7. The CDR3 covers 16 residues. Germline-derived CDR1 and CDR2 are MDHEN and SYDVKM. Here the CDR3 reads CASRLTSGGAQDTQYF. The CDR3 region has the DNA TGTGCCAGCAGGTTGACTAGCGGGGGGGCCCAAGATACGCAGTATTTT.